This TCR beta chain was captured by sequencing in a study of TIL therapy for anti-PD-1-resistant metastatic lung cancer. About the study: Tumors carried a median 1.5 non-synonymous mutations per megabase.

Specified time point: pre-treatment sample, taken before nivolumab and TIL therapy. Tumor tissue came from excised metastases, mostly pleural nodules or supraclavicular lymph nodes. Notes on the study in general: Many TIL product clones were absent from baseline tumor, suggesting clonal contraction.

Germline CDR1 MNHEY, CDR2 SMNVEV (reference sequence). The V gene lost 5 bases and the J gene lost 2 bases, with 22 bases spanning the gap. The CDR3 is 17 amino acids. This was the immunoSEQ v3 assay. TCRdb's table, derived via immunoSEQ multiplex PCR, lists solely in-frame clones and lacks some. This table holds about 7,000 clones, roughly two thirds found once. Regarding this clone: Its antigen is unknown.

The specimen was tumor tissue, collected at baseline. This receptor was taken from a person aged 25 to 80 with non-small cell lung cancer. The chain has TRBV27 and TRBJ2-7, with D perhaps TRBD2 (7 bases). The DNA for the CDR3 is TGTGCCAGCAGTCGGGGGGCCTTGGCTAGCGGCACCTACGAGCAGTACTTC. Amino acid sequence: CASSRGALASGTYEQYF.